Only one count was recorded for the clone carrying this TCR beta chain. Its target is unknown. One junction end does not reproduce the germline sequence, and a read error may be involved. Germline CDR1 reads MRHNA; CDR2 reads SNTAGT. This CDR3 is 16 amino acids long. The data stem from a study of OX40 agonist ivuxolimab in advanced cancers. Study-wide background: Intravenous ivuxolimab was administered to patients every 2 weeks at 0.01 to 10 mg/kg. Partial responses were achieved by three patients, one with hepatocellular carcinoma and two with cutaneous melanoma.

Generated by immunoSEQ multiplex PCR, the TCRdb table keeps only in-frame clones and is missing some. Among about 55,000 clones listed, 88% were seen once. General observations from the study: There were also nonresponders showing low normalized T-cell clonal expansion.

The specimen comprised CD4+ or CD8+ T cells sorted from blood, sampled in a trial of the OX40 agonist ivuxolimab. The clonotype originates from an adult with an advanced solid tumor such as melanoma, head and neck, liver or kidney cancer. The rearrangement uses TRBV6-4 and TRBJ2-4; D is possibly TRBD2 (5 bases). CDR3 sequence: CASSYSISGGKNIQYF. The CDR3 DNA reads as TGTGCCAGCAGTTACTCGATAAGCGGCGGCAAAAACATTCAGTACTTC.